The 25 T cell receptor beta chains given below trace back to one sample, sequenced in a study of CD8 T cells in Susac syndrome. When the RNA was reverse transcribed, random hexamers were used with an input of 0.5 to 1 ug. One entry per CDR3 protein results from TCRdb running MiXCR on the immunoSEQ multiplex PCR reads. The sample gives fewer than 150,000 distinct CDR3 sequences, 95% of which show up once; about 0.18% is in the top ten. Source material: CD8+ T cells from PBMCs. Receptors were obtained from a human donor with Susac syndrome.

The chain employs TRBV4-1 and TRBJ2-5, with TRBD1 matching over 7 bases. This CDR3 contains 14 residues. The V gene end was trimmed by 0 bases and the J gene end by 3 bases; junction bases not matched to a gene: 1. Germline V gene sequence: CDR1 MGHRA, CDR2 YSYEKL. CDR3 sequence: CASSQDQGEETQYF. In DNA, the CDR3 is TGCGCCAGCAGCCAAGATCAGGGGGAAGAGACCCAGTACTTC.

This chain connects TRBV24-1 to TRBJ2-1; TRBD1 agrees at 7 bases. There are 15 residues in the CDR3. Germline CDR1 reads KGHDR; CDR2 reads SFDVKD. Trimming cost V 3 bases and J 8 bases; bases outside gene matches: 9. CDR3 DNA: TGTGCCACCAGTGATGCCCCGACAGGGCGGGATGAGCAGTTCTTC. Amino acid sequence: CATSDAPTGRDEQFF.

The rearrangement links TRBV12-3 or TRBV12-4 to TRBJ2-2; 10 nucleotides align to TRBD2. This CDR3 is 16 amino acids long. V lost 4 bases and J lost 5; bases outside the gene matches: 7. The CDR3 spells CASSSVAGGPTGELFF. DNA for the CDR3: TGTGCCAGCAGTTCCGTAGCGGGGGGACCAACCGGGGAGCTGTTTTTT.

The rearrangement joins TRBV3-1 to TRBJ2-7; maybe TRBD1 (6 bases). This CDR3 comprises 16 residues. Per the germline V gene, CDR1 is LGHDT and CDR2 is YNNKEL (reference sequence). The ends were cut back, 4 bases at V and 3 bases at J, with 19 bases in the middle. CDR3 bases: TGTGCCAGCAGCCCCGAACCGGGACATCAGAACTACGAGCAGTACTTC. This codes for CASSPEPGHQNYEQYF.

The V gene is TRBV14, the J gene TRBJ2-5; D ambiguous. The V end lost 1 base, the J end lost 1 base, and 10 bases lay between the germline ends. The CDR3 runs to 15 residues. The germline CDR1 and CDR2 sequences are SGHDN and FVKESK. The CDR3 spells CASSQVWPRQETQYF. The CDR3 region has the DNA TGTGCCAGCAGCCAAGTCTGGCCTCGCCAAGAGACCCAGTACTTC.

V gene TRBV15 combines with J gene TRBJ2-7, with TRBD1 as a possible D gene (6 bases). There are 14 residues in the CDR3. V was clipped by 1 base and J by 3 bases, with 10 bases between them. Germline-derived CDR1 and CDR2 are LNHNV and YYDKDF (reference sequence). The CDR3 here is CATSRGTDSYEQYF. CDR3 nucleotides: TGTGCCACCAGCAGAGGGACAGACAGCTACGAGCAGTACTTC.

The rearrangement links TRBV9 to TRBJ2-4; the match to TRBD1 covers 7 bases. J lost 1 base, V lost 5 bases, and 3 bases had no gene match. The length of the CDR3 is 14 residues. From germline, CDR1 is SGDLS and CDR2 YYNGEE. CDR3 bases: TGTGCCAGCAGTGACAGGGAGGCCAAAAACATTCAGTACTTC. The encoded protein is CASSDREAKNIQYF.

The chain links TRBV12-5 to TRBJ2-1; D unclear. This CDR3 has 13 amino acids. Germline V gene sequence: CDR1 LGHNT, CDR2 FRNRAP. V shed 3 bases and J shed 6 bases, with 9 bases lying between them. This CDR3 reads CASGFGSSNEQFF. CDR3 coding DNA: TGTGCTAGTGGTTTTGGCTCGAGCAATGAGCAGTTCTTC. The whole variable domain, filled in from reference TRBV12-5 and TRBJ2-1, reads DARVTQTPRHKVTEMGQEVTMRCQPILGHNTVFWYRQTMMQGLELLAYFRNRAPLDDSGMPKDRFSAEMPDATLATLKIQPSEPRDSAVYFCASGFGSSNEQFFGPGTRLTVL.

V usage is TRBV3-1 and J usage is TRBJ1-5, with D unresolved. The germline gives CDR1 LGHDT, CDR2 YNNKEL (reference sequence). V lost 0 bases and J 5 bases, leaving 14 bases between the germline ends. The CDR3 contains 16 residues. CDR3 loop: CASSQDPKWGDQPQHF. The CDR3 nucleotides are TGTGCCAGCAGCCAAGATCCTAAATGGGGAGATCAGCCCCAGCATTTT.

This clonotype was seen once. The chain employs TRBV12-3 or TRBV12-4 and TRBJ1-1, with D tentatively TRBD1 (5 bases). This CDR3 contains 13 residues. The V gene lost 3 bases and the J gene lost 4 bases, with 9 bases spanning the gap. Here the CDR3 reads CASSLGRSTEAFF. The CDR3 nucleotides read TGTGCCAGCAGTTTGGGACGGTCCACTGAAGCTTTCTTT.

CDR3 sequence reads: CASSLGQANEQFF. Here the CDR3 DNA reads TGTGCCAGCAGTCTCGGACAGGCAAATGAGCAGTTCTTC. The chain combines TRBV12-3 or TRBV12-4 with TRBJ2-1, with 7 bases aligning to TRBD1. V shed 5 bases and J 7 bases; nucleotides not matched to a gene: 5. There are 13 residues in the CDR3.

V gene TRBV7-9 combines with J gene TRBJ1-2, with D possibly TRBD1 on 5 matching bases. CDR1 and CDR2 from the germline V gene are SEHNR and FQNEAQ (reference sequence). The V and J ends lost 5 bases and 5 bases respectively, with 15 bases between them. CDR3 length equals 14 residues. As DNA, the CDR3 is TGTGCCAGCAGCCCGGCCTGGACACGGTATGGCTACACCTTC. It translates to CASSPAWTRYGYTF.

This chain links TRBV24-1 with TRBJ2-1; D is perhaps TRBD2 (5 bases). This CDR3 has 16 amino acids. Germline CDR1 and CDR2: KGHDR and SFDVKD. Trimming removed 3 bases from V and 3 bases from J, with 14 bases in between. The CDR3: CATSDATTMNYNEQFF. CDR3 sequence (DNA): TGTGCCACCAGTGATGCGACTACCATGAACTACAATGAGCAGTTCTTC.

This clonotype has only one observation. This chain joins TRBV4-1 and TRBJ2-2; 15 bases line up with TRBD2. Germline assignment: CDR1 MGHRA and CDR2 YSYEKL. This CDR3 is 18 amino acids long. With V trimmed by 2 bases and J by 5 bases, 6 bases remained unmatched. This chain's CDR3 is CASSQKPGLAGGTGELFF. As DNA, the CDR3 is TGCGCCAGCAGCCAAAAGCCAGGACTAGCGGGAGGGACCGGGGAGCTGTTTTTT.

This clonotype has just one count. Germline and junction disagree at one end, which may indicate a read error. CDR3 coding DNA: TGTGCCAGCAACTTAGGTTTTGGGAACACAGATACGCAGTATTTT. Encoded protein: CASNLGFGNTDTQYF. The chain combines TRBV11-2 with TRBJ2-3, with no clear D. The CDR3 covers 15 residues. Germline V gene data show CDR1 as SGHAT and CDR2 as FQNNGV.

The chain uses TRBV12-3 or TRBV12-4 and TRBJ2-3; 8 nucleotides agree with TRBD1. J gave up 3 bases and V 4 bases, and 0 bases lay outside the gene matches. This CDR3 has 13 amino acids. CDR3 bases: TGTGCCAGCAGTTGGACAGGGACAGATACGCAGTATTTT. Amino acid sequence: CASSWTGTDTQYF.

The rearrangement links TRBV12-5 to TRBJ2-1, with 12 bases that match TRBD1. Losses at the gene ends were 4 bases for V and 12 bases for J; bases not matched to a gene: 13. There are 16 residues in the CDR3. From germline, CDR1 is LGHNT and CDR2 FRNRAP. The CDR3 loop is CASGSLHRDRGPPQFF. CDR3 coding DNA: TGTGCTAGTGGTTCCTTACACCGGGACAGGGGGCCCCCGCAGTTCTTC.

The chain joins TRBV13 to TRBJ2-1, with a tentative D call TRBD1 (6 bases). Trimming took off 10 bases at V and 6 bases at J, with 28 bases between the two ends. The germline gives CDR1 PRHDT, CDR2 FYEKMQ (reference sequence). CDR3 length equals 17 residues. As DNA, the CDR3 is TGTGCCACTTTACCAGGGGCAACCAAGGGCGTTTTCAATGAGCAGTTCTTC. It is translated as CATLPGATKGVFNEQFF.

The rearrangement uses TRBV7-8 and TRBJ2-6, with 9 bases lining up with TRBD1. Unmatched junction bases numbered 16, after V lost 7 bases and J lost 0 bases. Germline V gene sequence: CDR1 SGHVS, CDR2 FQNEAQ. The CDR3 runs 20 residues. The CDR3 reads CASIIPGQGLPISGANVLTF. The CDR3 DNA reads TGTGCCAGCATTATCCCGGGACAGGGATTGCCCATCTCTGGGGCCAACGTCCTGACTTTC.

The gene calls are TRBV20-1 and TRBJ2-5; a weak D match, TRBD1 (6 bases). Trimming stripped 5 bases from V and 7 bases from J, with 14 bases between. The CDR3 is 12 amino acids. Germline V gene data show CDR1 as DFQATT and CDR2 as SNEGSKA (reference sequence). The CDR3 DNA reads as TGCAGTGCTGCAGGGGAAAGGTGGACCCAGTACTTC. Translating it yields CSAAGERWTQYF.

This rearrangement joins TRBV28 to TRBJ2-7, with D unclear. V lost 6 bases and J 6 bases, leaving 21 bases between the germline ends. The CDR3 consists of 15 residues. The V gene's germline CDR1 is MDHEN and CDR2 SYDVKM. The CDR3 nucleotides read TGTGCCAGCAGCTCCGTCGCGCAGTCGGTCCTCGAGCAGTACTTC. Translation: CASSSVAQSVLEQYF.

This clonotype has a single count. V is TRBV11-3 and J is TRBJ2-2; TRBD1 aligns across 11 bases. From germline, CDR1 is SGHNT and CDR2 YENEEA. The CDR3 spans 16 residues. J lost 3 bases, V lost 5 bases, and 5 bases had no gene match. The chain's CDR3 is CASSPDRGLDTGELFF. The CDR3 region has the DNA TGTGCCAGCAGCCCGGACAGGGGGCTCGACACCGGGGAGCTGTTTTTT.

The rearrangement links TRBV14 to TRBJ1-2; a weak D match, TRBD1 (6 bases). V lost 8 bases and J lost 8, with 9 bases in between. This CDR3 is built from 10 residues. Germline lookup yields CDR1 SGHDN and CDR2 FVKESK. CDR3 bases: TGTGCCAGCGGACAGAGCGGCTACACCTTC. Translating gives CASGQSGYTF.

This clonotype was seen just once. This chain joins TRBV12-3 or TRBV12-4 and TRBJ2-4; a possible D gene is TRBD1 (6 bases). V lost 4 bases, J lost 6 bases, and 22 bases lay in between. The CDR3 contains 17 residues. The CDR3 spells CASSSRTEGVGGNIQYF. CDR3 coding DNA: TGTGCCAGCAGTTCAAGGACAGAAGGGGTGGGCGGAAACATTCAGTACTTC.

This chain links TRBV20-1 with TRBJ1-1; tentative D call: TRBD1 (5 bases). Germline loops: CDR1 DFQATT, CDR2 SNEGSKA (reference sequence). Trimming took off 6 bases at V and 0 bases at J, with 11 bases between the two ends. The CDR3 is made up of 13 amino acids. The CDR3 bases are TGCAGTGCCCACAGGAGAATGAACACTGAAGCTTTCTTT. Protein product: CSAHRRMNTEAFF.